This entry lists 2 T cell receptor beta chains sequenced from one sample in a study of shared clonotypes between healthy human individuals. The protocol was immunoSEQ multiplex PCR, while the TCRdb copy is restricted to in-frame clones and leaves out a portion. The sample shows some 2,000,000 clones, 90% to 95% of them seen only once. Sequencing input: naive CD4+ T cells sorted from blood. Subset specified: CD45RA+ positively selected. Receptors were obtained from a man younger than 30 in good health.

This sequence joins TRBV6-5 and TRBJ2-2, with D possibly being TRBD2 (6 bases). Trimming shortened V by 5 bases and J by 9 bases, and 19 bases separated the two germline ends. Germline CDR1 and CDR2: MNHEY and SVGAGI. This CDR3 has 15 residues. The CDR3 region has the DNA TGTGCCAGCAGTCTCGCCGGGGGTAGCGGCTGGGAGCTGTTTTTT. As protein: CASSLAGGSGWELFF.

In DNA, the CDR3 is TGCGCCAGCAGCTTCCAGGGTCTGGGATACAATGAGCAGTTCTTC. It is translated as CASSFQGLGYNEQFF. V gene TRBV5-1 combines with J gene TRBJ2-1, with D possibly matching TRBD1 (5 bases). Trimming pared 2 bases from V and 4 bases from J, leaving 13 bases between. Germline V gives CDR1 SGHRS, CDR2 YFSETQ. The length of the CDR3 is 15 residues.